These T cell receptor beta chains were read from a single sample in a study of blood T cell repertoires in COVID-19. Clones were read by immunoSEQ multiplex PCR, and TCRdb kept only the in-frame ones, dropping some. The sample holds some 150,000 clones, about four fifths seen once. The source material was PBMCs or T cells enriched from blood (not recorded which). The receptors here all came from a woman under 30 who had been exposed to COVID-19. CDR3s include the opening cysteine and the closing phenylalanine or tryptophan. The D gene is left open where the match is weak.

TRBJ2-6	TRBD2	TRBV5-1	CASSSPVGLAGSSGANVLTF	TGCGCCAGCAGCTCTCCGGTGGGCCTAGCGGGGAGCTCTGGGGCCAACGTCCTGACTTTC
TRBJ1-1	NA	TRBV14	CASSRQVNTEAFF	TGTGCCAGCAGCCGACAGGTGAACACTGAAGCTTTCTTT
TRBJ2-2	TRBD1	TRBV6-6	CASSLSYRDRVSGELFF	TGTGCCAGCAGTCTTAGTTACCGGGACAGGGTTTCGGGGGAGCTGTTTTTT
TRBJ2-1	TRBD1	TRBV5-4	CASSGDRRLYNEQFF	TGTGCCAGCAGCGGGGACAGGCGACTGTACAATGAGCAGTTCTTC
TRBJ2-7	TRBD2	TRBV7-9	CASSSLAGAAYEQYF	TGTGCCAGCAGCTCACTAGCGGGAGCAGCCTACGAGCAGTACTTC
TRBJ2-1	TRBD2	TRBV19	CASSKGGFNEQFF	TGTGCCAGTAGTAAGGGAGGGTTCAATGAGCAGTTCTTC
TRBJ2-1	NA	TRBV28	CASSYMNEQFF	TGTGCCAGCAGTTACATGAATGAGCAGTTCTTC
TRBJ2-7	NA	TRBV7-2	CASSVAGMTPYYEQYF	TGTGCCAGCAGCGTAGCCGGGATGACGCCCTACTACGAGCAGTACTTC
TRBJ1-5	NA	TRBV4-2	CASSQDIRQGYESNQPQHF	TGTGCCAGCAGCCAAGATATTAGGCAGGGGTATGAGAGCAATCAGCCCCAGCATTTT
TRBJ2-5	NA	TRBV3-1/TRBV3-2	CASSLLETQYF	TGTGCCAGCAGCCTTCTAGAGACCCAGTACTTC
TRBJ2-1	TRBD2	TRBV28	CASSRGLAGYEQFF	TGTGCCAGCAGTCGCGGACTAGCGGGTTATGAGCAGTTCTTC
TRBJ2-7	TRBD2	TRBV6-5	CASSYSLAGVYEQYF	TGTGCCAGCAGTTACTCTCTAGCGGGAGTCTACGAGCAGTACTTC